The rows below give T cell receptor beta chains drawn from one sample of a study of blood T cells in healthy people across ages. TCRdb used MiXCR to reprocess the 5' RACE reads, holding one entry per CDR3 protein. The sample consists of about 730,000 distinct CDR3 sequences, roughly 44% of them appearing once. Sequencing used blood. The receptors here all came from an older woman in good health. The CDR3 runs from the conserved cysteine through the conserved F or W. A D gene is named only where the DNA matches it firmly. The size of a clone is reported for some rows only, either as once, few or many, or as a class for expanded clones.

clone size: few; V gene: TRBV7-6; J gene: TRBJ2-1; D gene: .; CDR3 DNA: TGTGCCAGCAGCACAGCTATGGGTGAGCAGTTCTTC; CDR3 protein: CASSTAMGEQFF
clone size: few; V gene: TRBV20-1; J gene: TRBJ2-1; D gene: .; CDR3 DNA: TGCAGTGCTAGAGATCATGGAAAGGGGCCCCATGAGCAGTTCTTC; CDR3 protein: CSARDHGKGPHEQFF
clone size: few; V gene: TRBV27; J gene: TRBJ2-2; D gene: .; CDR3 DNA: TGTGCCAGCAGTTTAAGTGGTCACGCTACCGGGGAGCTGTTTTTT; CDR3 protein: CASSLSGHATGELFF
clone size: many; V gene: TRBV4-3; J gene: TRBJ2-7; D gene: TRBD2; CDR3 DNA: TGCGCCAGCAGCATAGGACTAGCGGTCTCCTACGAGCAGTACTTC; CDR3 protein: CASSIGLAVSYEQYF
clone size: few; V gene: TRBV7-3; J gene: TRBJ2-1; D gene: TRBD1; CDR3 DNA: TGTGCCAGCAGCCTCCGGGACAGGGGGCTCAATGAGCAGTTCTTC; CDR3 protein: CASSLRDRGLNEQFF
clone size: .; V gene: TRBV2; J gene: TRBJ2-2; D gene: .; CDR3 DNA: TGTGCCAGCAGTGAGGTCGGTCACACCGGGGAGCTGTTTTTT; CDR3 protein: CASSEVGHTGELFF
clone size: few; V gene: TRBV6-2/TRBV6-3; J gene: TRBJ2-5; D gene: TRBD2; CDR3 DNA: TGTGCCAGCAGAACACGGACTAGTCAAGAGACCCAGTACTTC; CDR3 protein: CASRTRTSQETQYF
clone size: .; V gene: TRBV5-1; J gene: TRBJ2-5; D gene: .; CDR3 DNA: TGCGCCAGCAGCTTAAGCGTAGGCCTGGGGATGGAGACCCAGTACTTC; CDR3 protein: CASSLSVGLGMETQYF
clone size: few; V gene: TRBV6-1; J gene: TRBJ2-3; D gene: TRBD1; CDR3 DNA: TGTGCCAGCAGGAGGACAGGGGACACAGATACGCAGTATTTT; CDR3 protein: CASRRTGDTDTQYF
clone size: .; V gene: TRBV9; J gene: TRBJ2-1; D gene: TRBD1; CDR3 DNA: TGTGCCAGCAGCGTAGGACAGGGAGTATTAAATGAGCAGTTCTTC; CDR3 protein: CASSVGQGVLNEQFF
clone size: few; V gene: TRBV20-1; J gene: TRBJ2-5; D gene: .; CDR3 DNA: TGCAGTGCCTCCGAGGGGTCGTCCTACAATGAGCAGTACTTC; CDR3 protein: CSASEGSSYNEQYF
clone size: .; V gene: TRBV7-2; J gene: TRBJ1-6; D gene: .; CDR3 DNA: TGTGACAGCAGCTTCCTGACGGATCATAATTCACCCCTCCACTTT; CDR3 protein: CDSSFLTDHNSPLHF
clone size: many; V gene: TRBV28; J gene: TRBJ1-1; D gene: .; CDR3 DNA: TGTGCCAGCAGTTCACCAGGGGCCTCGAACACTGAAGCTTTCTTT; CDR3 protein: CASSSPGASNTEAFF
clone size: .; V gene: TRBV12-3/TRBV12-4; J gene: TRBJ2-1; D gene: TRBD1; CDR3 DNA: TGTGCCAGCAGTGATACAGGGGGCCACTACAATGAGCAGTTCTTC; CDR3 protein: CASSDTGGHYNEQFF
clone size: .; V gene: TRBV5-5; J gene: TRBJ2-1; D gene: .; CDR3 DNA: TGTGCCAGCAGCCCCCAGGGTTTGGGCGAGCAGTTCTTC; CDR3 protein: CASSPQGLGEQFF
clone size: many; V gene: TRBV29-1; J gene: TRBJ2-5; D gene: TRBD1; CDR3 DNA: TGCAGCGTCCAAATCGGGACAGGGGTGCAAGAGACCCAGTACTTC; CDR3 protein: CSVQIGTGVQETQYF
clone size: .; V gene: TRBV30; J gene: TRBJ2-7; D gene: .; CDR3 DNA: TGTGCCTGGAGTGTAGGGCACGAGCAGTACTTC; CDR3 protein: CAWSVGHEQYF
clone size: few; V gene: TRBV6-2/TRBV6-3; J gene: TRBJ2-7; D gene: TRBD2; CDR3 DNA: TGTGCCAGCAGTAACAAGGGACTAGCGGGATCCTACGAGCAGTACTTC; CDR3 protein: CASSNKGLAGSYEQYF
clone size: few; V gene: TRBV29-1; J gene: TRBJ1-1; D gene: TRBD1; CDR3 DNA: TGCAGCGCCCCGACAGGGCGAGGAACTGAAGCTTTCTTT; CDR3 protein: CSAPTGRGTEAFF
clone size: .; V gene: TRBV30; J gene: TRBJ1-5; D gene: TRBD1; CDR3 DNA: TGTGCCTGGAGTTTTTCCGGGACAGTTCATCAGCCTCAGCATTTT; CDR3 protein: CAWSFSGTVHQPQHF
clone size: .; V gene: TRBV3-1; J gene: TRBJ1-2; D gene: .; CDR3 DNA: TGTGCCAGCAGCCAAGAGGCCAGGAACTATGGCTACACCTTC; CDR3 protein: CASSQEARNYGYTF
clone size: few; V gene: TRBV6-2/TRBV6-3; J gene: TRBJ2-7; D gene: .; CDR3 DNA: TGTGCCAGCGGACAGACATCCTACGAGCAGTACTTC; CDR3 protein: CASGQTSYEQYF
clone size: .; V gene: TRBV7-2; J gene: TRBJ1-2; D gene: TRBD1; CDR3 DNA: TGTGCCAGCAGCTTAGTTCCCGGGGGGACAGCTCTGAGGCGTGGCTACACCTTC; CDR3 protein: CASSLVPGGTALRRGYTF
clone size: few; V gene: TRBV7-9; J gene: TRBJ2-7; D gene: .; CDR3 DNA: TGTGCCAGCAGCTTCGGCGCCACCGCCTACGAGCAGTACTTC; CDR3 protein: CASSFGATAYEQYF
clone size: once; V gene: TRBV27; J gene: TRBJ2-2; D gene: .; CDR3 DNA: TGTGCCAGCAGAACAAAAGCGAACACCGGGGAGCTGTTTTTT; CDR3 protein: CASRTKANTGELFF
clone size: .; V gene: TRBV29-1; J gene: TRBJ1-1; D gene: .; CDR3 DNA: TGCAGCGTGTCAGTCACTACAATGAACACTGAAGCTTTCTTT; CDR3 protein: CSVSVTTMNTEAFF
clone size: .; V gene: TRBV6-1; J gene: TRBJ1-6; D gene: TRBD1; CDR3 DNA: TGTGCCAGTAAGGGGACAGGGGGTAATTCACCCCTCTACTTT; CDR3 protein: CASKGTGGNSPLYF
clone size: .; V gene: TRBV28; J gene: TRBJ2-7; D gene: TRBD1; CDR3 DNA: TGTGCCAGCATCGGGGACAGGGGAAAGCGGGGAGGATGGGAGCAGTACTTC; CDR3 protein: CASIGDRGKRGGWEQYF
clone size: few; V gene: TRBV30; J gene: TRBJ1-1; D gene: .; CDR3 DNA: TGTGCCTGGAGGGGACCGGGCACTGAAGCTTTCTTT; CDR3 protein: CAWRGPGTEAFF
clone size: .; V gene: TRBV6-2/TRBV6-3; J gene: TRBJ2-7; D gene: .; CDR3 DNA: TGTGCCAGCAGTTACGGTGGTGCGGTTACCTACGAGCAGTACTTC; CDR3 protein: CASSYGGAVTYEQYF
clone size: once; V gene: TRBV2; J gene: TRBJ1-4; D gene: .; CDR3 DNA: TGTGCCGGCAGTGAGCGGACAGCAACTAATGAAAAACTGTTTTTT; CDR3 protein: CAGSERTATNEKLFF
clone size: .; V gene: TRBV29-1; J gene: TRBJ2-1; D gene: .; CDR3 DNA: TGCAGCGTTCGGCAGATCTCCCACAATGAGCAGTTCTTC; CDR3 protein: CSVRQISHNEQFF
clone size: .; V gene: TRBV7-7; J gene: TRBJ2-5; D gene: .; CDR3 DNA: TGTGCTAGCAGCTTAGGGGGGACTAAAGAGACCCAGTACTTC; CDR3 protein: CASSLGGTKETQYF
clone size: .; V gene: TRBV5-4; J gene: TRBJ2-7; D gene: TRBD2; CDR3 DNA: TGTGCCAGCAGCGTCCAGCGGGAGTACTACAATGAGCAGTACTTC; CDR3 protein: CASSVQREYYNEQYF
clone size: .; V gene: TRBV20-1; J gene: TRBJ1-1; D gene: .; CDR3 DNA: TGCAGTGCTAGAGATCTGGCCTCGCCAGGGCGAGACACTGAAGCTTTCTTT; CDR3 protein: CSARDLASPGRDTEAFF
clone size: few; V gene: TRBV12-3/TRBV12-4; J gene: TRBJ2-1; D gene: .; CDR3 DNA: TGTGCCAGCAGAACGGAGGGGGGGAACCACAATGAGCAGTTCTTC; CDR3 protein: CASRTEGGNHNEQFF
clone size: few; V gene: TRBV6-1; J gene: TRBJ2-5; D gene: TRBD2; CDR3 DNA: TGTGCCAGCAGTACGATCGGGGGGGCAGGGACCCAGTACTTC; CDR3 protein: CASSTIGGAGTQYF
clone size: .; V gene: TRBV28; J gene: TRBJ1-6; D gene: TRBD1; CDR3 DNA: TGTGCCAGTGGACAGGGAAGATCACCCCTCCACTTT; CDR3 protein: CASGQGRSPLHF
clone size: .; V gene: TRBV20-1; J gene: TRBJ2-3; D gene: .; CDR3 DNA: TGCAGTGCTAGGACCCCGGGTAGGGCAGATACGCAGTATTTT; CDR3 protein: CSARTPGRADTQYF
clone size: .; V gene: TRBV27; J gene: TRBJ2-5; D gene: TRBD1; CDR3 DNA: TGTGCCAGCAGTTCGGACAGGGATGAGACCCAGTACTTC; CDR3 protein: CASSSDRDETQYF
clone size: .; V gene: TRBV7-9; J gene: TRBJ1-4; D gene: TRBD1; CDR3 DNA: TGTGCCAGCAGCTCGACAGGGTTTGGGGAAAAACTGTTTTTT; CDR3 protein: CASSSTGFGEKLFF
clone size: .; V gene: TRBV20-1; J gene: TRBJ1-2; D gene: TRBD1; CDR3 DNA: TGCAGTGCTAGCACAGGGGGTGGCTACACCTTC; CDR3 protein: CSASTGGGYTF
clone size: few; V gene: TRBV5-5; J gene: TRBJ2-7; D gene: .; CDR3 DNA: TGTGCCAGCAGCTTGGACGGACAAAGCTACGAGCAGTACTTC; CDR3 protein: CASSLDGQSYEQYF
clone size: few; V gene: TRBV2; J gene: TRBJ1-4; D gene: .; CDR3 DNA: TGTGCCAGCCGGGTCCGGCAGACAACTAATGAAAAACTGTTTTTT; CDR3 protein: CASRVRQTTNEKLFF
clone size: few; V gene: TRBV3-1; J gene: TRBJ1-1; D gene: .; CDR3 DNA: TGTGCCAGCAGCCAAGGACTCTTCGGCGCTTTCTTT; CDR3 protein: CASSQGLFGAFF
clone size: .; V gene: TRBV3-1; J gene: TRBJ2-5; D gene: .; CDR3 DNA: TGTGCCAGCAGCCAAAGAGCCCTTAGCGGCCCGAGGGAGACCCAGTACTTC; CDR3 protein: CASSQRALSGPRETQYF
clone size: few; V gene: TRBV20-1; J gene: TRBJ2-1; D gene: TRBD2; CDR3 DNA: TGCAGTGCTAGAAATTGGACTAGCGGCGTTGAGCAGTTCTTC; CDR3 protein: CSARNWTSGVEQFF
clone size: .; V gene: TRBV24-1; J gene: TRBJ2-5; D gene: .; CDR3 DNA: TGTGCCACCAGTGATTTGCCGCAGGGGTGGGGAGAGACCCAGTACTTC; CDR3 protein: CATSDLPQGWGETQYF
clone size: .; V gene: TRBV7-9; J gene: TRBJ1-2; D gene: TRBD1; CDR3 DNA: TGTGCCAGCAGCCCCCTGGACCCCGGGACAGGGTGGGGACTTGGCTACACCTTC; CDR3 protein: CASSPLDPGTGWGLGYTF
clone size: once; V gene: TRBV7-9; J gene: TRBJ2-7; D gene: TRBD2; CDR3 DNA: TGTGCCAGCAGCTTAAGCCCCCCGGGGGGTTCCGAGCAGTACTTC; CDR3 protein: CASSLSPPGGSEQYF